This T cell receptor (beta chain) appears in the sequencing data of a study of technical replicates of blood from several donors. The CDR3 consists of 14 residues. Germline CDR1 is MGHDK and CDR2 is SYGVNS. Trimming removed 3 bases at V and 4 bases at J, with 9 bases between. Using immunoSEQ multiplex PCR, the repertoire was profiled, and TCRdb retains in-frame clones only, with some absent. In the table there are 60,000 to 80,000 clones, about 91% of which are singletons. This sequence joins TRBV25-1 and TRBJ2-2; no firm D call. The material sequenced was T cells isolated from PBMCs. The TCR comes from a human donor in good health. The CDR3 spells CASSDPVVTGELFF. As DNA, the CDR3 is TGTGCCAGCAGTGATCCGGTGGTCACCGGGGAGCTGTTTTTT.